This T cell receptor (beta chain) came from a study of post-analysis software for immune sequencing data. Across the whole study: Relapsing-remitting, secondary progressive and progressive-relapsing forms made up the multiple sclerosis disease courses. Findings and limits, study-wide: Higher frequency in patients than in controls was seen for about five TRBV segments, with TRBV5-6, TRBV5-1 and TRBV20-1 among them. Samples from one preparation batch, clustered by F measure, grouped strongly together. Multiple sclerosis patients had significantly lower normalized Chao1 diversity than controls.

About this clonotype itself: Its antigen is not known.

Unique molecular identifiers tagged the TCR beta cDNA libraries. When roughly 0.9 to 10 million T cells were used, they gave a few hundred thousand cDNA molecules. A single record per CDR3 protein comes from TCRdb applying MiXCR to the PCR reads. The data contain 650,000 to 850,000 distinct CDR3 sequences, approximately 53% of them seen just once; the ten biggest clones take up over 4%. This CDR3 has 15 residues. The germline V gene has CDR1 KGHSH and CDR2 LQKENI. The germline V and J ends were trimmed by 2 bases and 2 bases, with 13 bases remaining between them. This receptor was taken from a girl aged 5-17 years with multiple sclerosis. The J gene is TRBJ2-7, the V gene TRBV18; D might be TRBD1 (6 bases). Specimen: blood. The CDR3 bases are TGTGCCAGCTCACCAATGGCAGGGGTTACCTACGAGCAGTACTTC. This encodes CASSPMAGVTYEQYF.